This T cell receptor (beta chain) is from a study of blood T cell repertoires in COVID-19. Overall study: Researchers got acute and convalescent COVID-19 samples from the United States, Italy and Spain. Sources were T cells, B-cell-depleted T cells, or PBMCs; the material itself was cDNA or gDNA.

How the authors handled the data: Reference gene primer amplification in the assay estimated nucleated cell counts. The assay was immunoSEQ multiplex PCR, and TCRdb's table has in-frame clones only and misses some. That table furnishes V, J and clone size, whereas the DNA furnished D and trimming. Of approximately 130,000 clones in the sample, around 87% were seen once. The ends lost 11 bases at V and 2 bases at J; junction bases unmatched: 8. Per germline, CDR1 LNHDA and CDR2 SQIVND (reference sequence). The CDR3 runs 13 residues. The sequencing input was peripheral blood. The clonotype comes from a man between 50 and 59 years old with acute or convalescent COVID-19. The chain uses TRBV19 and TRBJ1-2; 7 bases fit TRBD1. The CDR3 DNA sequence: TGTGCCGTCAGACAGGGATTAAACTATGGCTACACCTTC. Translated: CAVRQGLNYGYTF.